These 12 T cell receptor beta chains originate from one sample sequenced in a study of T cell repertoires in cytomegalovirus infection. The antigens these receptors bind are not known. TCRdb re-called the reads through MiXCR, storing one row per CDR3 protein. The data contain under 90,000 distinct CDR3 sequences, more than 20% of them singletons. Sequenced: PBMCs, sequenced either directly or after in vitro stimulation (not recorded which). These TCRs come from a human donor in good health (CMV status not recorded). Some clones in this sample may be carry-over from other donors' samples.

Details on this clonotype: This may be a read error: a much more frequent sequence differs by one nucleotide. The rearrangement links TRBV7-9 to TRBJ2-7; 8 bases fit TRBD2. CDR1 is SEHNR and CDR2 is FQNEAQ in the germline V gene (reference sequence). J gave up 6 bases and V 6 bases, and 4 bases lay outside the gene matches. The CDR3 sequence is 12 residues long. In DNA form, the CDR3 reads TGTGCCAGCAGACCCCGGGGGGGCGAGCAGTACTTC. Encoded protein: CASRPRGGEQYF.

In its sample, this clonotype was seen a few times. The J gene is TRBJ2-3, the V gene TRBV12-3 or TRBV12-4; D uncertain. Trimming left V 1 base short and J 2 bases short, with 4 bases between. The CDR3 spans 13 residues. Written as DNA, the CDR3 is TGTGCCAGCAGTTTAGGCTACACAGATACGCAGTATTTT. This gives the protein CASSLGYTDTQYF.

V is TRBV15 and J is TRBJ1-5; D perhaps matches TRBD1 (6 bases). The CDR3 runs to 16 residues. Germline V lookup: CDR1 LNHNV, CDR2 YYDKDF (reference sequence). With 3 bases removed from V and 0 bases from J, the gap between germline ends came to 12 bases. The CDR3 DNA reads as TGTGCCACCAGCAGCATGACAGGTCTTAGCAATCAGCCCCAGCATTTT. It yields the protein CATSSMTGLSNQPQHF. The full variable domain, in which reference TRBV15 and TRBJ1-5 provide the parts outside the CDR3, is DAMVIQNPRYQVTQFGKPVTLSCSQTLNHNVMYWYQQKSSQAPKLLFHYYDKDFNNEADTPDNFQSRRPNTSFCFLDIRSPGLGDTAMYLCATSSMTGLSNQPQHFGDGTRLSIL.

This sequence joins TRBV11-2 and TRBJ2-2; D uncertain. Trimming removed 6 bases at V and 6 bases at J, with 14 bases between. The CDR3 runs 14 residues. Germline CDR1 is SGHAT and CDR2 is FQNNGV. CDR3 bases: TGTGCCAGCAGTCCTAGACGGGCTCCCGGGGAGCTGTTTTTT. It yields the protein CASSPRRAPGELFF.

The V call is TRBV2, the J call TRBJ2-7; TRBD2 might be the D (6 bases). Trimming pared 11 bases from V and 0 bases from J, leaving 14 bases between. Germline assignment: CDR1 SNHLY and CDR2 FYNNEI. The CDR3 totals 13 residues. In DNA, the CDR3 is TGTGCCGGCGGGACTCCCGGCTCCTACGAGCAGTACTTC. Translating it yields CAGGTPGSYEQYF.

This clonotype was seen only a few times. The chain recombines TRBV4-1 with TRBJ2-7; 7 nucleotides agree with TRBD2. Germline CDR1 reads MGHRA; CDR2 reads YSYEKL. The J segment lost 4 bases and the V segment lost 6 bases, leaving 12 bases of the junction unmatched. The length of the CDR3 is 15 residues. CDR3 sequence: CASRHERGGWYEQYF. The CDR3 coding sequence is TGCGCCAGCAGACATGAGCGGGGAGGATGGTACGAGCAGTACTTC.

This clonotype was picked up a small number of times. The chain uses TRBV10-3 and TRBJ2-2; D is tentatively TRBD1 or TRBD2 (5 bases each). V lost 5 bases to trimming and J lost 1 base, with 11 bases between them. This CDR3 has 15 residues. The germline CDR1 and CDR2 sequences are ENHRY and SYGVKD. The CDR3 loop is CAISPGQENTGELFF. The CDR3 DNA sequence: TGTGCCATCAGTCCGGGGCAGGAGAACACCGGGGAGCTGTTTTTT.

For the CDR3, the DNA is TGTGCCAGCAGTCAAGGACTAGCTGAGTGGGGGGAGGGACCCTACAATGAGCAGTTCTTC. Its translation: CASSQGLAEWGEGPYNEQFF. The V gene is TRBV6-6, the J gene TRBJ2-1, with 8 bases fitting TRBD2. Germline CDR1 reads MNHNY; CDR2 reads SVGAGI (reference sequence). The CDR3 is made up of 20 amino acids. Trimming cost V 5 bases and J 2 bases; bases outside gene matches: 20.

The chain uses TRBV7-2 and TRBJ2-4; D is ambiguous. V was clipped by 2 bases and J by 0 bases, with 11 bases between them. The CDR3 has 16 amino acids. Per the germline V gene, CDR1 is SGHTA and CDR2 is FQGNSA. Here the CDR3 reads CASSLQTGLAKNIQYF. Written as DNA, the CDR3 is TGTGCCAGCAGCTTACAGACTGGTTTAGCCAAAAACATTCAGTACTTC.

This clonotype was counted between two and nine times. The chain carries TRBV3-1 and TRBJ1-5; the D is unclear. The V gene's germline CDR1 is LGHDT and CDR2 YNNKEL (reference sequence). The V end was cut by 0 bases, the J end by 3 bases, with 9 bases between. The CDR3 is made up of 15 amino acids. CDR3 DNA sequence: TGTGCCAGCAGCCAAGAAGGGTCCTCCAATCAGCCCCAGCATTTT. Its protein product is CASSQEGSSNQPQHF.

This clonotype was seen many times. The chain recombines TRBV7-2 with TRBJ2-3, with D possibly TRBD2 on 6 matching bases. This CDR3 is built from 14 residues. Germline V CDR1 and CDR2: SGHTA, FQGNSA. Between the trimmed V and J ends, which lost 7 bases and 5 bases, there was a span of 16 bases. The CDR3 loop is CASTPGVHGDTQYF. The CDR3 nucleotides are TGTGCCAGCACCCCGGGAGTTCACGGAGATACGCAGTATTTT. The full variable domain, its missing parts supplied by reference TRBV7-2 and TRBJ2-3, is GAGVSQSPSNKVTEKGKDVELRCDPISGHTALYWYRQSLGQGLEFLIYFQGNSAPDKSGLPSDRFSAERTGGSVSTLTIQRTQQEDSAVYLCASTPGVHGDTQYFGPGTRLTVL.

This clonotype was seen ten or more times. The V and J genes are TRBV6-2 or TRBV6-3 and TRBJ2-3; a possible D gene is TRBD2 (5 bases). Trimming took 10 bases from V and 1 from J, leaving 9 bases between them. Germline-derived CDR1 and CDR2 are MNHEY and SVGEGT. CDR3 size: 12 residues. CDR3 sequence reads: CAIGDRTDTQYF. In nucleotides, the CDR3 is TGTGCCATCGGGGATCGCACAGATACGCAGTATTTT.